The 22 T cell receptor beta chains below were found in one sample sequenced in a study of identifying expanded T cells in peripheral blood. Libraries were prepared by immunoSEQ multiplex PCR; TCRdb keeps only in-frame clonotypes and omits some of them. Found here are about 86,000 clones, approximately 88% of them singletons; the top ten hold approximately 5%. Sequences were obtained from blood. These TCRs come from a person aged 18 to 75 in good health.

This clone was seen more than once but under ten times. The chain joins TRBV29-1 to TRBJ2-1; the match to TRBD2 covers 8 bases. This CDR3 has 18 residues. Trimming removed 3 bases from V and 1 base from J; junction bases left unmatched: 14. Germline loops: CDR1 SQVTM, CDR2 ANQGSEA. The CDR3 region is CSVDGGGRPLLSYNEQFF. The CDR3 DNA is TGCAGCGTTGATGGGGGCGGGAGGCCTCTACTATCCTACAATGAGCAGTTCTTC.

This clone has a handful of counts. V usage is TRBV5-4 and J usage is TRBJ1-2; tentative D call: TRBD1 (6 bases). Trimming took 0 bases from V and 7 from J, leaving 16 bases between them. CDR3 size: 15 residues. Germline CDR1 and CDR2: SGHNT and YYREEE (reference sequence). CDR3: CASSLVGGKGVGYTF. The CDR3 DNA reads TGTGCCAGCAGCTTGGTAGGGGGGAAGGGGGTTGGCTACACCTTC.

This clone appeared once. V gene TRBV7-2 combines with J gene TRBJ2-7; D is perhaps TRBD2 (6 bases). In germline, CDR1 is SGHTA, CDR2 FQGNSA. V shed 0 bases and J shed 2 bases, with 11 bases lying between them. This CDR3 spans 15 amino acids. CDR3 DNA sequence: TGTGCCAGCAGCTTAGCGGGGGAGGCCACCTACGAGCAGTACTTC. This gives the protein CASSLAGEATYEQYF.

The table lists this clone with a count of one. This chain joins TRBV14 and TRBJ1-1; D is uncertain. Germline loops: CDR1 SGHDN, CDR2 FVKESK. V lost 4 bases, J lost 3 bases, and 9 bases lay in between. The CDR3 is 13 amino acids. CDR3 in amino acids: CASSPMMYTEAFF. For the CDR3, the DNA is TGTGCCAGCAGCCCGATGATGTACACTGAAGCTTTCTTT.

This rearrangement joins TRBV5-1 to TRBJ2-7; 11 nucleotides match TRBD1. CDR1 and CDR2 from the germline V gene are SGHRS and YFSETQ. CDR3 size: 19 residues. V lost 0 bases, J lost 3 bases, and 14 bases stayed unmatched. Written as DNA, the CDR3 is TGCGCCAGCAGCTTGGCCCTTCCGGGACAGGGGGAGGTTGTCTACGAGCAGTACTTC. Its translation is CASSLALPGQGEVVYEQYF.

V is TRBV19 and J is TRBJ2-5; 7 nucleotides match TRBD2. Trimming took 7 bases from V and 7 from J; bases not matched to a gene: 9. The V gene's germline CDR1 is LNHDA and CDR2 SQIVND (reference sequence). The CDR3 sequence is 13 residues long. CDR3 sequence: CASNEGTIGTQYF. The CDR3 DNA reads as TGTGCCAGTAATGAGGGGACTATAGGGACCCAGTACTTC.

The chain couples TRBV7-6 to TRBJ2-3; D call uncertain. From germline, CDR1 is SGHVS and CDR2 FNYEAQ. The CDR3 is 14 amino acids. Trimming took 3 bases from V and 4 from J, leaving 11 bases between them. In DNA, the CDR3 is TGTGCCAGCAGCTTGAACGTGGTTTCAGATACGCAGTATTTT. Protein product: CASSLNVVSDTQYF.

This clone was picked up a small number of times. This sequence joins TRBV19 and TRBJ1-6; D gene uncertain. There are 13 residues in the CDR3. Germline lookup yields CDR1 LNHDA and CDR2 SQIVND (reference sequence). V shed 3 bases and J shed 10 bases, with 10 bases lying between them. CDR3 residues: CASSIGEKSPLHF. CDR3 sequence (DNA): TGTGCCAGTAGTATCGGGGAGAAGTCACCCCTCCACTTT.

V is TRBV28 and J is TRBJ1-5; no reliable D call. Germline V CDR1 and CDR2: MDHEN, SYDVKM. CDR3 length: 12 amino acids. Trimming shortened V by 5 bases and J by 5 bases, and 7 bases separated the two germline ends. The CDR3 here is CASSLMDQPQHF. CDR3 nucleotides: TGTGCCAGCAGTCTGATGGATCAGCCCCAGCATTTT.

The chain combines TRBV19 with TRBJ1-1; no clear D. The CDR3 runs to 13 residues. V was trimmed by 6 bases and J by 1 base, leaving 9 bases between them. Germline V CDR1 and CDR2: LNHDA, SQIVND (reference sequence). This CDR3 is CASSLHKNTEAFF. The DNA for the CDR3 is TGTGCCAGTAGCTTACACAAGAACACTGAAGCTTTCTTT.

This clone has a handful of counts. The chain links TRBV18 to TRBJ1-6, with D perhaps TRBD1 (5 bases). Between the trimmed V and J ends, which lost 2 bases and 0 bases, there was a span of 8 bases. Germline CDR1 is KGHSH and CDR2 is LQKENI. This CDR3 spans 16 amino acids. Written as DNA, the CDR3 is TGTGCCAGCTCACCAGACAGTAGCTCCTATAATTCACCCCTCCACTTT. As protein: CASSPDSSSYNSPLHF.

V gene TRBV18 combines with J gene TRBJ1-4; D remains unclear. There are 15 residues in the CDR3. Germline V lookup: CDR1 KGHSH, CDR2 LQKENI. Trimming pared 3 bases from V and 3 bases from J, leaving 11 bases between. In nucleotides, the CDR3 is TGTGCCAGCTCACCCCCTTTTGCGTCTAATGAAAAACTGTTTTTT. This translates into CASSPPFASNEKLFF.

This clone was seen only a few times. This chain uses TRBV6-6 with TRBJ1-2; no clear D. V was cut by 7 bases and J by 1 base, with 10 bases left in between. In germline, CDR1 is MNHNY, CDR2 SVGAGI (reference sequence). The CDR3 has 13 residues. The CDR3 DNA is TGTGCCAGCACCCGGGGATTTAACTATGGCTACACCTTC. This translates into CASTRGFNYGYTF.

The chain's CDR3 is CASSWGTSGANVLTF. CDR3 sequence (DNA): TGCGCCAGCAGCTGGGGGACCTCTGGGGCCAACGTCCTGACTTTC. The rearrangement links TRBV5-1 to TRBJ2-6; D may match TRBD1 or TRBD2 (5 bases each). Germline V gives CDR1 SGHRS, CDR2 YFSETQ. V was shortened by 3 bases and J by 0 bases, with 7 bases between the two germline ends. This CDR3 is 15 amino acids long.

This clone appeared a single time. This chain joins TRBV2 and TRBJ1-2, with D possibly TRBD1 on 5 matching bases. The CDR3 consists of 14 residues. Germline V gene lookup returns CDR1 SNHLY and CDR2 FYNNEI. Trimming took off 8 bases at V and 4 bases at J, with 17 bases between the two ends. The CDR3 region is CASAPSPGTYGYTF. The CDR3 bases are TGTGCCAGCGCCCCGAGTCCAGGGACCTATGGCTACACCTTC.

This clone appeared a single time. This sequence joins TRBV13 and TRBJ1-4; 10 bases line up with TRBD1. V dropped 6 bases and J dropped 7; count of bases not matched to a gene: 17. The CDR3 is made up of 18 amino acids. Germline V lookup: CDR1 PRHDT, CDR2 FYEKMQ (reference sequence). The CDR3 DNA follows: TGTGCCAGCAGTACGCCCCTCCGGGACAGGGGCGGGGGTGAAAAACTGTTTTTT. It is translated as CASSTPLRDRGGGEKLFF.

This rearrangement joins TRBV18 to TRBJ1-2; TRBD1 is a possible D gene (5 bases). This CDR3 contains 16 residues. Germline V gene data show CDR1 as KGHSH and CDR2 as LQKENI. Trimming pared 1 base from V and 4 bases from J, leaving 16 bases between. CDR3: CASSPLTENPRYGYTF. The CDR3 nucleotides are TGTGCCAGCTCACCACTGACAGAAAACCCCCGCTATGGCTACACCTTC.

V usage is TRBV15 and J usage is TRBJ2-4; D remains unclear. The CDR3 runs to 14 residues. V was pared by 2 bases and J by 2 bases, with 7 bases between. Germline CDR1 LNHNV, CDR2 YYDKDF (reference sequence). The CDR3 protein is CATSRQIPKNIQYF. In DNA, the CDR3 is TGTGCCACCAGCAGACAGATACCCAAAAACATTCAGTACTTC.

The CDR3 spells CASSPRVLQRRREAFF. CDR3 bases: TGTGCCAGCAGCCCCCGCGTCTTGCAGCGGAGACGGGAAGCTTTCTTT. The genes are TRBV11-3 and TRBJ1-1; no firm D call. Germline V CDR1 and CDR2: SGHNT, YENEEA. There are 16 residues in the CDR3. The V and J ends lost 5 bases and 8 bases respectively, with 24 bases between them.

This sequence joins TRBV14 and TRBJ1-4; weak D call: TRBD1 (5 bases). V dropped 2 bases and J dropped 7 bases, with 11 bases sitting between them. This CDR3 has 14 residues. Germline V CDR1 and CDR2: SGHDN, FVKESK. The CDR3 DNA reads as TGTGCCAGCAGCCAATCAGGGAAAGGTGAAAAACTGTTTTTT. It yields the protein CASSQSGKGEKLFF.

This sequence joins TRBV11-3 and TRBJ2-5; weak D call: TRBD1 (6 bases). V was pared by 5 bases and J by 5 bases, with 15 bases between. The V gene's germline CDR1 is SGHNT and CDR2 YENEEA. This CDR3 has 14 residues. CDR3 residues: CASSRDQGSETQYF. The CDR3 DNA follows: TGTGCCAGCAGCAGAGATCAGGGGAGTGAGACCCAGTACTTC.

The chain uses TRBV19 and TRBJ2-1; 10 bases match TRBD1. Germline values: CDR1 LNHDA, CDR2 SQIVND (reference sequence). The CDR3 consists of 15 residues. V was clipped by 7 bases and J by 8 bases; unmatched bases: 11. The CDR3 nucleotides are TGTGCCAGTACCACCCGGGACAGGGGAGGTTATGAGCAGTTCTTC. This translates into CASTTRDRGGYEQFF.